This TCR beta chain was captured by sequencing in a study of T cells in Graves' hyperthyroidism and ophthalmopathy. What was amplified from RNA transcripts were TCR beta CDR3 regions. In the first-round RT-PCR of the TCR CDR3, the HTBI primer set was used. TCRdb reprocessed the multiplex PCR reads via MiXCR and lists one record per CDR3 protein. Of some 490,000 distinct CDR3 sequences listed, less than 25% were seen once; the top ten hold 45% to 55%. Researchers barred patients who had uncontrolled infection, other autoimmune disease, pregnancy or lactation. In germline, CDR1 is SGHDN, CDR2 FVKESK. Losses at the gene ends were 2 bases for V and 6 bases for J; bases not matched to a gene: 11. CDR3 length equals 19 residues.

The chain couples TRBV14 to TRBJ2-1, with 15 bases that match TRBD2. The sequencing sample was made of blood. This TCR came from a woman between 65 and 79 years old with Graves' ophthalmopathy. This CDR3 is CASSQPGWGLAGGSNEQFF. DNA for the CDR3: TGTGCCAGCAGCCAACCCGGCTGGGGACTAGCGGGAGGAAGCAATGAGCAGTTCTTC.